Below, one TCR beta chain is given with its context. This entry belongs to a study of T cell responses to AZD1222 COVID-19 vaccine. The data were produced by immunoSEQ multiplex PCR, yet TCRdb's version contains in-frame clones alone and is incomplete. Altogether about 110,000 clones are present, 92% being singletons, with the ten largest covering about 1.2%. Germline V gives CDR1 MDHEN, CDR2 SYDVKM. The CDR3 is made up of 15 amino acids. The ends were cut back, 5 bases at V and 5 bases at J, with 18 bases in the middle. The clonotype comes from an adult in good health. The genes are TRBV28 and TRBJ1-2; no firm D call. Sample: peripheral blood, taken on day 0 of AZD1222 vaccination. Here the CDR3 reads CASSAGPGLSYGYTF. The CDR3 bases are TGTGCCAGCAGTGCCGGACCGGGTCTGAGTTATGGCTACACCTTC.